A single sample gave rise to the 3 T cell receptor beta chains below, sequenced in a study of tissue T cells after allogeneic stem cell transplantation. Time point given: mouse harvest day 7 after allogeneic transplant. The graft held 10^6 splenic CD5+ T cells and 10^7 T-cell-depleted bone marrow cells. TCRdb keeps only in-frame clones here, not all; method: immunoSEQ multiplex PCR. Of 9,000 to 13,000 clones listed, about two fifths are singletons. Material for sequencing was skin. These receptors all stem from a female BALB/c mouse given C57BL/6 T cells with graft-versus-host disease after an allogeneic hematopoietic cell transplant.

With respect to this clone: Gene names are mouse gene names. Sequencing ends 1 residue short of the CDR3 end; the germline J gene provides the rest. The J gene is TRBJ2-1, the V gene TRBV31, with 9 nucleotides matching TRBD2. The J segment lost 0 bases and the V segment lost 1 base, leaving 4 bases of the junction unmatched. Germline values: CDR1 GKSSPN, CDR2 SITVG. The CDR3 contains 16 residues. CDR3 DNA, as far as it was read: TGTGCCTGGAGTCCCGGACTGGGGTGTAACTATGCTGAGCAGTTC. It is translated as CAWSPGLGCNYAEQF. The CDR3 as a whole reads CAWSPGLGCNYAEQFF. Using reference TRBV31 and TRBJ2-1 for the parts outside the CDR3, the full variable domain is AQTIHQWPVAEIKAVGSPLSLGCTIKGKSSPNLYWYWQATGGTLQQLFYSITVGQVESVVQLNLSASRPKDDQFILSTEKLLLSHSGFYLCAWSPGLGCNYAEQFFGPGTRLTVL.

This clone was seen a few times. Gene names and germline match the mouse. Partial CDR3 DNA: TGTGCCAGCAGCGACAGGAGCTCCTATGAACAGTAC. This translates into CASSDRSSYEQY. From start to end, the CDR3 is CASSDRSSYEQYF. The V call is TRBV26, the J call TRBJ2-7, with D possibly matching TRBD1 (6 bases). The read ends 1 residue before the CDR3 terminus; that terminus is restored from the germline J gene. The CDR3 runs to 13 residues. V was pared by 6 bases and J by 0 bases, with 9 bases between. Germline CDR1 and CDR2: KGHPV and FQNQEV (reference sequence).

For this clone: The genes and germline here are from mouse. The CDR3 end is not reached by the read, which stops 1 residue before it; the germline J gene fills it in. The chain links TRBV3 to TRBJ2-7; D may be TRBD2 (6 bases). Trimming cost V 6 bases and J 2 bases, with 11 bases left between them. Germline assignment: CDR1 SNHLY and CDR2 FYNGKV (reference sequence). This CDR3 is 13 amino acids long. The part of the CDR3 DNA that was read is TGTGCCAGCAGTCCCACTGGGCCCTATGAACAGTAC. It codes for CASSPTGPYEQY. The complete CDR3 sequence is CASSPTGPYEQYF.